The source of this TCR beta chain is a study of T cell repertoires in cytomegalovirus infection (dated 2019 in TCRdb). Background for the entire study: Recently identified HLA-C-restricted CMV epitopes, whose presentation resists viral immunomodulation, were targeted by peptide stimulations together with well-studied HLA-B-restricted epitopes. The HLA type of each donor mattered for the analysis, because public TCR beta signatures pointed to carriage of CMV infection along with the matching HLA type.

The sample was run on an Illumina HiSeq 1500. The public reads were reanalyzed by TCRdb: fastp trimming at Q25, MiXCR alignment, in-frame beta chains only. Each entry is one CDR3 protein sequence, shown with its most common DNA and genes. This sample lists over 55,000 distinct CDR3 sequences; roughly a fifth were detected once. Together, the top ten hold 73% of the sample. Results and caveats for the whole study, not just this receptor: In the ex vivo response, HLA-C-restricted CMV-specific TCR beta clonotypes were dominant, and in two of eight donors the single most frequent clonotype came from this HLA-C-restricted group. Carriers of CMV infection plus the relevant HLA type were discriminated by the cumulative frequency of public TCR beta family members in the study cohort and in an independent roughly 340-donor cohort.

This specimen's treatment or condition label, per the study, means: in vitro stimulation with specific CMV peptide epitopes to enrich CMV-specific T cells. Comments on this clonotype: Its antigen is still unknown. Base qualities are not provided; no much larger clone lies one nucleotide away.

At the junction V is shortened by 2 bases and J by 10 bases; bases outside the gene matches: 7. The germline V gene gives CDR1 as MNHEY and CDR2 as SVGAGI. Its CDR3 holds 15 amino acids, cysteine through phenylalanine. The DNA shown is the 45-base CDR3, in frame from base 1. The source of this sequence is a human donor in good health (CMV status not recorded). Some clones in this sample may be carry-over from other donors' samples. The starting material was CD8+ T cells from cultured PBMCs, obtained from culture after CMV antigen stimulation. Here the chain combines TRBV6-5 and TRBJ2-1; 11 central bases correspond to TRBD2. The DNA sequence is given as TGTGCCAGCAGTTACGAGCTAGCGGGGGGAGGGGAGCAGTTCTTC. Translation gives CASSYELAGGGEQFF.